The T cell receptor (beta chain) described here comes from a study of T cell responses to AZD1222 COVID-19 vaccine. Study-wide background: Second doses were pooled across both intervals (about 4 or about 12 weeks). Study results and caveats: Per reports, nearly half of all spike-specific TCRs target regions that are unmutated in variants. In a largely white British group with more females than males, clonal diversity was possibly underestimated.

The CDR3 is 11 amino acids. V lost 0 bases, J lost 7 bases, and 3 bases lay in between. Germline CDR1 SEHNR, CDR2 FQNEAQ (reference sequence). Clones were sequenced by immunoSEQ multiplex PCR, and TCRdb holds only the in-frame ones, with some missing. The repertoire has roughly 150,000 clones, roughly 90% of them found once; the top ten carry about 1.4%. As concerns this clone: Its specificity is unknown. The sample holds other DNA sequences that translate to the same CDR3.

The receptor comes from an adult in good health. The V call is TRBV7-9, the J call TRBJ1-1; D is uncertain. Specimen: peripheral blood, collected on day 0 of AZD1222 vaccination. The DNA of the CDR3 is TGTGCCAGCAGCTTAGCAGGTGAAGCTTTCTTT. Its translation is CASSLAGEAFF.